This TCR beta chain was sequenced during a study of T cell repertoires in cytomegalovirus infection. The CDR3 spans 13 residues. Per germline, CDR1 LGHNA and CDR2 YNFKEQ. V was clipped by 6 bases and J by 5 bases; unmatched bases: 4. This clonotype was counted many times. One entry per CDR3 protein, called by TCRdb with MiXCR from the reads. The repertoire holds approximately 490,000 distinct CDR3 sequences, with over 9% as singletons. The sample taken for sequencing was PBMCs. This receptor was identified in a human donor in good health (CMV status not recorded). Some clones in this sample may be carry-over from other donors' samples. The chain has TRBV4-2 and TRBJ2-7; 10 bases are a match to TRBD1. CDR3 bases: TGTGCCAGCAGGGGGACAGGGGCCGACGAGCAGTACTTC. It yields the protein CASRGTGADEQYF.